The 29 T cell receptor beta chains below were found in one sample sequenced in a study of cytomegalovirus exposure and HLA in healthy donors. The PCR was carried out with 60 Vbeta primers and 13 Jbeta primers. Measured with immunoSEQ multiplex PCR; TCRdb has only the in-frame clones, and not every one. The sample has some 140,000 clones, less than 80% seen once. The sequenced sample was PBMCs. The receptors come from a man between 50 and 59 years old in good health and CMV-seropositive.

V gene TRBV15 combines with J gene TRBJ2-3, with 9 bases lining up with TRBD1. CDR3 length equals 15 residues. The ends lost 4 bases at V and 6 bases at J; junction bases unmatched: 8. CDR1 and CDR2 from the germline V gene are LNHNV and YYDKDF (reference sequence). The CDR3 sequence is CATSKLTGGQDTQYF. Here the CDR3 DNA reads TGTGCCACCAGCAAGCTTACAGGGGGCCAGGATACGCAGTATTTT.

The chain couples TRBV7-2 to TRBJ2-5; possible D gene TRBD1, 5 bases. The CDR3 sequence is 12 residues long. V dropped 7 bases and J dropped 7 bases, with 13 bases sitting between them. CDR1 and CDR2 from the germline V gene are SGHTA and FQGNSA. CDR3 protein: CASTRQGLTQYF. DNA of the CDR3: TGTGCCAGCACCCGGCAGGGCTTGACCCAGTACTTC.

This clone came up a few times. The genes are TRBV13 and TRBJ1-6, with a possible D match to TRBD1 (6 bases). The CDR3 consists of 17 residues. Deletions cut 5 bases from V and 6 bases from J, with 20 bases between. In germline, CDR1 is PRHDT, CDR2 FYEKMQ (reference sequence). The CDR3 DNA is TGTGCCAGCAGCCCCCGCGACACAGGGAGCTTTAATTCACCCCTCCACTTT. Translated: CASSPRDTGSFNSPLHF.

This chain links TRBV5-5 with TRBJ2-7, with D possibly matching TRBD2 (6 bases). Germline V CDR1 and CDR2: SGHKS, YYEKEE (reference sequence). The V and J ends lost 0 bases and 0 bases respectively, with 13 bases between them. The CDR3 totals 16 residues. The CDR3 loop is CASSLVGRDPSYEQYF. The DNA for the CDR3 is TGTGCCAGCAGCTTGGTAGGGCGGGATCCCTCCTACGAGCAGTACTTC.

The chain uses TRBV4-2 and TRBJ1-2; the match to TRBD1 covers 10 bases. The germline gives CDR1 LGHNA, CDR2 YNFKEQ. V shed 0 bases and J 1 base; nucleotides not matched to a gene: 8. The CDR3 has 18 amino acids. The CDR3 coding sequence is TGTGCCAGCAGCCAAGATCAGGGGACAGGGGCCCTTAACTATGGCTACACCTTC. Protein: CASSQDQGTGALNYGYTF.

The rearrangement links TRBV4-2 to TRBJ2-7, with TRBD2 matching 8 bases. Germline CDR1 and CDR2: LGHNA and YNFKEQ. Unmatched junction bases numbered 13, after V lost 0 bases and J lost 9 bases. This CDR3 has 16 amino acids. CDR3 sequence (DNA): TGTGCCAGCAGCCAAGACGCCGGCGGGGGGCCCTCAGCGCAGTACTTC. The encoded protein is CASSQDAGGGPSAQYF.

This clone was observed a handful of times. The rearrangement links TRBV13 to TRBJ1-1; the match to TRBD1 covers 9 bases. The germline gives CDR1 PRHDT, CDR2 FYEKMQ (reference sequence). The CDR3 loop spans 12 amino acids. The junction had 4 bases not matched to a gene; V was cut back by 8 bases and J by 6 bases. The CDR3 sequence: CASWGQGPEAFF. The CDR3 DNA follows: TGTGCCAGCTGGGGACAGGGCCCTGAAGCTTTCTTT.

There are a few counts of this clone. The CDR3 loop is CAISGGRATTGNTIYF. CDR3 bases: TGTGCCATCAGTGGGGGGCGAGCCACTACTGGAAACACCATATATTTT. This chain uses TRBV10-3 with TRBJ1-3; a possible D gene is TRBD1 (6 bases). The length of the CDR3 is 16 residues. Germline CDR1 reads ENHRY; CDR2 reads SYGVKD. V was clipped by 4 bases and J by 2 bases, with 15 bases between them.

V gene TRBV5-1 combines with J gene TRBJ2-5; possibly TRBD1 for D (6 bases). The CDR3 is 14 amino acids. V gave up 0 bases and J gave up 2 bases, with 8 bases separating them. Per germline, CDR1 SGHRS and CDR2 YFSETQ. The CDR3 region has the DNA TGCGCCAGCAGCTTGGAACAGGGACAAGAGACCCAGTACTTC. Amino acids: CASSLEQGQETQYF. Supplemented by reference TRBV5-1 and TRBJ2-5, the full variable domain reads KAGVTQTPRYLIKTRGQQVTLSCSPISGHRSVSWYQQTPGQGLQFLFEYFSETQRNKGNFPGRFSGRQFSNSRSEMNVSTLELGDSALYLCASSLEQGQETQYFGPGTRLLVL.

The CDR3: CSARLESGYTF. The CDR3 nucleotides are TGCAGTGCTAGGTTGGAGAGTGGCTACACCTTC. The V call is TRBV20-1, the J call TRBJ1-2; D remains ambiguous. Germline loops: CDR1 DFQATT, CDR2 SNEGSKA (reference sequence). With 3 bases removed from V and 7 bases from J, the gap between germline ends came to 9 bases. The CDR3 is 11 residues long.

This sequence joins TRBV4-1 and TRBJ1-4; D ambiguous. V was shortened by 3 bases and J by 8 bases, with 4 bases between the two germline ends. Looked up from germline, CDR1 is MGHRA and CDR2 is YSYEKL. The CDR3 loop spans 11 amino acids. CDR3 nucleotides: TGCGCCAGCAGCCACCTAGAAAAACTGTTTTTT. Residues: CASSHLEKLFF.

V is TRBV6-5 and J is TRBJ2-7; TRBD1 aligns across 9 bases. The CDR3 spans 14 residues. V lost 9 bases, J lost 5 bases, and 11 bases stayed unmatched. Germline V gives CDR1 MNHEY, CDR2 SVGAGI. This CDR3 is CASSPGTGLHEQYF. The CDR3 bases are TGTGCCAGTTCACCCGGGACAGGGCTGCACGAGCAGTACTTC.

The rearrangement joins TRBV5-5 to TRBJ2-7; D not certain. V was clipped by 6 bases and J by 2 bases, with 12 bases between them. Germline V lookup: CDR1 SGHKS, CDR2 YYEKEE (reference sequence). The CDR3 has 13 residues. The CDR3 DNA sequence: TGTGCCAGCACCCTAACTAACCCCTACGAGCAGTACTTC. Translating gives CASTLTNPYEQYF.

The CDR3 DNA follows: TGTGCCAGCAGTGCGGGACAGGGCTCTGGGGCCAACGTCCTGACTTTC. Protein sequence: CASSAGQGSGANVLTF. The V and J genes are TRBV6-1 and TRBJ2-6, with TRBD1 identical over 9 bases. The CDR3 is made up of 16 amino acids. From germline, CDR1 is MNHNS and CDR2 SASEGT. J was trimmed by 0 bases and V by 4 bases; bases with no gene match: 1.

This clone has only one observation. The rearrangement joins TRBV18 to TRBJ2-2; D gene unclear. V was shortened by 5 bases and J by 1 base, with 5 bases between the two germline ends. CDR1 and CDR2 (germline): KGHSH, LQKENI. CDR3 size: 13 residues. The CDR3 coding sequence is TGTGCCAGCTCATATTTGAACACCGGGGAGCTGTTTTTT. Translation: CASSYLNTGELFF.

This sequence joins TRBV5-1 and TRBJ1-1; D gene uncertain. Trimming shortened V by 2 bases and J by 4 bases, and 9 bases separated the two germline ends. The germline CDR1 and CDR2 sequences are SGHRS and YFSETQ. This CDR3 contains 13 residues. This CDR3 reads CASSFGEGTEAFF. The CDR3 DNA sequence: TGCGCCAGCAGCTTTGGGGAGGGCACTGAAGCTTTCTTT.

This chain joins TRBV28 and TRBJ1-5; a possible D gene is TRBD1 (5 bases). CDR1 and CDR2 from the germline V gene are MDHEN and SYDVKM. V lost 8 bases and J 3 bases, leaving 8 bases between the germline ends. The CDR3 length is 12 residues. CDR3 sequence (DNA): TGTGCCAGCTGGGGCCTCAATCAGCCCCAGCATTTT. This gives the protein CASWGLNQPQHF.

This chain uses TRBV23-1 with TRBJ2-7; the match to TRBD1 covers 8 bases. TRBV23-1 is annotated as an ORF whose role is uncertain. Trimming took 5 bases from V and 9 from J; bases not matched to a gene: 12. The CDR3 length is 14 residues. The CDR3 nucleotides read TGCGCCAGCAGTATAGGACAGGGTGCACTGGGGCAGTACTTC. It yields the protein CASSIGQGALGQYF.

The chain carries TRBV6-6 and TRBJ1-6, with unresolved D. Trimming removed 5 bases at V and 3 bases at J, with 11 bases between. CDR1 MNHNY and CDR2 SVGAGI come from the germline V gene (reference sequence). CDR3 size: 15 residues. The CDR3 spells CASSPSEGYNSPLHF. CDR3 bases: TGTGCCAGCAGTCCTTCGGAGGGCTATAATTCACCCCTCCACTTT.

V gene TRBV5-4 combines with J gene TRBJ1-6; D is possibly TRBD1 (6 bases). Germline CDR1 and CDR2: SGHNT and YYREEE (reference sequence). The CDR3 consists of 13 residues. Trimming left V 2 bases short and J 9 bases short, with 9 bases between. CDR3 nucleotides: TGTGCCAGCAGCTTAGTAGGGGGTTCACCCCTCCACTTT. It is translated as CASSLVGGSPLHF.

A single count supports this clone. J is TRBJ2-1 and V is TRBV5-1, with D perhaps TRBD2 (5 bases). Germline values: CDR1 SGHRS, CDR2 YFSETQ. Trimming removed 0 bases at V and 1 base at J, with 8 bases between. The CDR3 is 15 amino acids. CDR3 bases: TGCGCCAGCAGCTTGGAATCGGGGTCCTACAATGAGCAGTTCTTC. It yields the protein CASSLESGSYNEQFF.

The J gene is TRBJ1-1, the V gene TRBV2; the match to TRBD1 covers 7 bases. V was clipped by 6 bases and J by 1 base; unmatched bases: 2. In germline, CDR1 is SNHLY, CDR2 FYNNEI. The CDR3 length is 13 residues. For the CDR3, the DNA is TGTGCCAGCAGGAACAGGGGGAACACTGAAGCTTTCTTT. Its translation: CASRNRGNTEAFF. The complete variable domain, with remaining parts taken from reference TRBV2 and TRBJ1-1, reads EPEVTQTPSHQVTQMGQEVILRCVPISNHLYFYWYRQILGQKVEFLVSFYNNEISEKSEIFDDQFSVERPDGSNFTLKIRSTKLEDSAMYFCASRNRGNTEAFFGQGTRLTVV.

This chain links TRBV2 with TRBJ1-5; D possibly corresponds to TRBD1 (6 bases). CDR1 and CDR2 from the germline V gene are SNHLY and FYNNEI. With 3 bases removed from V and 6 bases from J, the gap between germline ends came to 9 bases. The CDR3 extends over 13 amino acids. The chain's CDR3 is CASSDTGTQPQHF. The CDR3 nucleotides read TGTGCCAGCAGTGATACAGGGACTCAGCCCCAGCATTTT.

There are a few counts of this clone. V usage is TRBV4-1 and J usage is TRBJ1-1; 7 nucleotides match TRBD1. V was clipped by 4 bases and J by 1 base; unmatched bases: 9. Looked up from germline, CDR1 is MGHRA and CDR2 is YSYEKL. The CDR3 covers 16 residues. As DNA, the CDR3 is TGCGCCAGCAGCCTTATGGCAGGGGGAAGGAACACTGAAGCTTTCTTT. This gives the protein CASSLMAGGRNTEAFF.

The chain recombines TRBV5-1 with TRBJ2-1, with 8 bases identical to TRBD2. The CDR3 contains 15 residues. CDR1 is SGHRS, CDR2 YFSETQ, per germline. With 4 bases clipped from V and 9 bases from J, the junction kept 12 bases outside the gene matches. The CDR3 here is CASSRGGNSEAEQFF. The CDR3 DNA reads as TGCGCCAGCAGCCGGGGGGGCAACAGCGAAGCTGAGCAGTTCTTC.

J is TRBJ2-1 and V is TRBV5-1; 12 nucleotides agree with TRBD2. V was clipped by 3 bases and J by 2 bases; unmatched bases: 6. CDR3 length: 17 amino acids. CDR1 and CDR2 from the germline V gene are SGHRS and YFSETQ. The CDR3, as DNA: TGCGCCAGCAGCTCCCGGACTAGCGGGACCCCCTACAATGAGCAGTTCTTC. Translation gives CASSSRTSGTPYNEQFF.

This clone has more than one count but fewer than ten. The rearrangement links TRBV19 to TRBJ2-7, with TRBD1 identical over 11 bases. The CDR3 is made up of 14 amino acids. The V segment lost 6 bases and the J segment 5 bases; nucleotides outside the gene matches: 6. The germline V gene has CDR1 LNHDA and CDR2 SQIVND (reference sequence). The CDR3 protein is CASSLGQGVDEQYF. Here the CDR3 DNA reads TGTGCCAGTAGCCTGGGACAGGGGGTTGACGAGCAGTACTTC.

This CDR3 reads CSAWAREQYF. As DNA, the CDR3 is TGCAGTGCTTGGGCGCGCGAGCAGTACTTC. The rearrangement links TRBV20-1 to TRBJ2-7; D not certain. The V and J ends lost 5 bases and 6 bases respectively, with 8 bases between them. The CDR3 is made up of 10 amino acids. Germline V gives CDR1 DFQATT, CDR2 SNEGSKA (reference sequence).

This chain uses TRBV5-4 with TRBJ2-5; 9 bases fit TRBD1. Trimming took 4 bases from V and 12 from J; bases not matched to a gene: 10. CDR3 size: 13 residues. From germline, CDR1 is SGHNT and CDR2 YYREEE (reference sequence). CDR3 loop: CASSLDRGKTEYF. CDR3 DNA: TGTGCCAGCAGCCTTGACAGGGGGAAAACGGAGTACTTC.